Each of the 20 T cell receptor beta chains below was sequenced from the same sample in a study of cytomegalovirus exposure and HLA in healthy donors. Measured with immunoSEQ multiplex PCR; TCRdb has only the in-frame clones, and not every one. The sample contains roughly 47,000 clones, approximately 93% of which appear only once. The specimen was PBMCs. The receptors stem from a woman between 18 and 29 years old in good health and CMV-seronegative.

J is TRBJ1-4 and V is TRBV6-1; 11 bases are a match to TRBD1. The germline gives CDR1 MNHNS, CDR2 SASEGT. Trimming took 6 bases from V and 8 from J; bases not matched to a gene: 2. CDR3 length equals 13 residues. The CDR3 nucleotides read TGTGCCAGCAGGGGGACAGGGGGGGAAAAACTGTTTTTT. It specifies CASRGTGGEKLFF.

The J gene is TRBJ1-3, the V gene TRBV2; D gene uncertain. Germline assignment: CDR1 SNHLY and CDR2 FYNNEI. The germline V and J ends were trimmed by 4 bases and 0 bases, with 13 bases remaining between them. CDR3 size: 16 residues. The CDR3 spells CASSAVGRSSGNTIYF. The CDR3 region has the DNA TGTGCCAGCAGTGCCGTTGGGCGCTCCTCTGGAAACACCATATATTTT.

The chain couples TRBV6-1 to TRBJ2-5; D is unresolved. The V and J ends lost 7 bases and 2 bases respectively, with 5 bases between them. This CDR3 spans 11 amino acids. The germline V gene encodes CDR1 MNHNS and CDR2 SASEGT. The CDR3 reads CASTRQETQYF. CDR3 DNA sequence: TGTGCCAGCACCAGACAAGAGACCCAGTACTTC.

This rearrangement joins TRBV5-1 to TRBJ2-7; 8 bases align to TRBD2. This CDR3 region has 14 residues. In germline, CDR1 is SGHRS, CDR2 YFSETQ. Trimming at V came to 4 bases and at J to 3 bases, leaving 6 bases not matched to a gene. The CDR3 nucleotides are TGCGCCAGCAGCCACCGGGAGGGGGTCTACGAGCAGTACTTC. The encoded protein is CASSHREGVYEQYF.

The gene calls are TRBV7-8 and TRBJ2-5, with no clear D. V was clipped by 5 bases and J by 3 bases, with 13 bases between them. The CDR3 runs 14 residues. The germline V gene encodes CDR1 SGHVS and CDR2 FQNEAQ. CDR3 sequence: CASSPNTLKETQYF. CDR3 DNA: TGTGCCAGCAGCCCGAACACCTTGAAAGAGACCCAGTACTTC.

CDR3 nucleotide sequence: TGTGCCTGGAGCAGGGGGCAAGGGGAGCCCCAGCATTTT. Residues: CAWSRGQGEPQHF. This chain connects TRBV30 to TRBJ1-5; TRBD1 matches 8 bases. The germline V gene has CDR1 GTSNPN and CDR2 SVGIG (reference sequence). The V gene end was trimmed by 3 bases and the J gene end by 8 bases; junction bases not matched to a gene: 6. This CDR3 spans 13 amino acids. The full variable domain, rest sourced from reference TRBV30 and TRBJ1-5, is SQTIHQWPATLVQPVGSPLSLECTVEGTSNPNLYWYRQAAGRGLQLLFYSVGIGQISSEVPQNLSASRPQDRQFILSSKKLLLSDSGFYLCAWSRGQGEPQHFGDGTRLSIL.

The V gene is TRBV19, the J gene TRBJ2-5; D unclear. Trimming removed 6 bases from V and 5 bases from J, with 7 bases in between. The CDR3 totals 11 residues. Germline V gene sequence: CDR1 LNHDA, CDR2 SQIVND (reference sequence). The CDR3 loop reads CASSQSETQYF. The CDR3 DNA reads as TGTGCCAGTAGCCAGTCGGAGACCCAGTACTTC.

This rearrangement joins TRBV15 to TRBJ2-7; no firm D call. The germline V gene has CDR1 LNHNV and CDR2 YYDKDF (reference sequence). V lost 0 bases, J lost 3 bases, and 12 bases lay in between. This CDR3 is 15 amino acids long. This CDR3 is CATSRDVQNNYEQYF. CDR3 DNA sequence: TGTGCCACCAGCAGAGATGTACAGAACAACTACGAGCAGTACTTC.

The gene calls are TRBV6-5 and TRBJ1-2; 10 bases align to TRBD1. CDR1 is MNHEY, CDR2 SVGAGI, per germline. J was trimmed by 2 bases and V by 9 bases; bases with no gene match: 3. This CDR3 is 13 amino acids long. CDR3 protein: CASKGQGNYGYTF. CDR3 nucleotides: TGTGCCAGTAAGGGACAGGGGAACTATGGCTACACCTTC.

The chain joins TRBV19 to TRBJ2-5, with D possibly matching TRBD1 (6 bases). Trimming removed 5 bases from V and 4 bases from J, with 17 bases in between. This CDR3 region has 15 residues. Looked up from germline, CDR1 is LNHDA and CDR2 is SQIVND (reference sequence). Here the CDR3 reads CASSSQQGLGETQYF. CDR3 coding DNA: TGTGCCAGTAGTTCACAGCAGGGGCTAGGAGAGACCCAGTACTTC. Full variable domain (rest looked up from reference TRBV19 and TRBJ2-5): DGGITQSPKYLFRKEGQNVTLSCEQNLNHDAMYWYRQDPGQGLRLIYYSQIVNDFQKGDIAEGYSVSREKKESFPLTVTSAQKNPTAFYLCASSSQQGLGETQYFGPGTRLLVL.

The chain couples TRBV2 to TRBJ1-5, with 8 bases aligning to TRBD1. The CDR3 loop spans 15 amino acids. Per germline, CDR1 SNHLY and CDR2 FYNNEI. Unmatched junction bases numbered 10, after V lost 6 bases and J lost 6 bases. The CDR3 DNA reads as TGTGCCAGCAGCCCGCCTCCAGGGGGCAGTCAGCCCCAGCATTTT. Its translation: CASSPPPGGSQPQHF.

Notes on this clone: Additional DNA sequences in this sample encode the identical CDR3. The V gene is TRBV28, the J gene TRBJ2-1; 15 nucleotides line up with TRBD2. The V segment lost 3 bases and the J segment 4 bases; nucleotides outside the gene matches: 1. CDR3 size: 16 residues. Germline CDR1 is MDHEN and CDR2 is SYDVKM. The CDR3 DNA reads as TGTGCCAGCAGTTTGGGGACTAGCGGGGGGTACAATGAGCAGTTCTTC. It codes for CASSLGTSGGYNEQFF. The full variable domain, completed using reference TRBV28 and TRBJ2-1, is DVKVTQSSRYLVKRTGEKVFLECVQDMDHENMFWYRQDPGLGLRLIYFSYDVKMKEKGDIPEGYSVSREKKERFSLILESASTNQTSMYLCASSLGTSGGYNEQFFGPGTRLTVL.

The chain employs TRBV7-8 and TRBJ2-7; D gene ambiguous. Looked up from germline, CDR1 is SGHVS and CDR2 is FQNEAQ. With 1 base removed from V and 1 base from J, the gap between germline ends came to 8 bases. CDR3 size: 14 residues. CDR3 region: CASSLGVSSYEQYF. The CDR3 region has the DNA TGTGCCAGCAGCTTAGGAGTGAGTTCCTACGAGCAGTACTTC. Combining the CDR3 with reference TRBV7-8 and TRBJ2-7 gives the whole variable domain GAGVSQSPRYKVAKRGQDVALRCDPISGHVSLFWYQQALGQGPEFLTYFQNEAQLDKSGLPSDRFFAERPEGSVSTLKIQRTQQEDSAVYLCASSLGVSSYEQYFGPGTRLTVT.

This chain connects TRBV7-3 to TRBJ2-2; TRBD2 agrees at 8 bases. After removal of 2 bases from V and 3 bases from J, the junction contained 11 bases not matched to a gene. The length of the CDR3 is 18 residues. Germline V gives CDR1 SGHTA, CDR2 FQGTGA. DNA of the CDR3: TGTGCCAGCAGCTTATCTACCGGGACTAGTGCTGACACCGGGGAGCTGTTTTTT. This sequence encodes CASSLSTGTSADTGELFF.

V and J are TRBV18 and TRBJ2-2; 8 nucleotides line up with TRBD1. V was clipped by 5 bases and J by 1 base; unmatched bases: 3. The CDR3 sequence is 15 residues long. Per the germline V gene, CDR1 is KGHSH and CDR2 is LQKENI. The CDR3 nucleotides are TGTGCCAGCTCATCCGGACAGGGGAACACCGGGGAGCTGTTTTTT. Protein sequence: CASSSGQGNTGELFF.

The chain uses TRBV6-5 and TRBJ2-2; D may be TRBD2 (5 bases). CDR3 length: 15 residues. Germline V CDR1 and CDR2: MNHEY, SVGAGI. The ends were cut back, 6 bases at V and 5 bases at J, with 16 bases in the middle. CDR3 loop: CASRPQTGKTGELFF. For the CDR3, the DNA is TGTGCCAGCAGGCCACAAACGGGGAAAACCGGGGAGCTGTTTTTT.

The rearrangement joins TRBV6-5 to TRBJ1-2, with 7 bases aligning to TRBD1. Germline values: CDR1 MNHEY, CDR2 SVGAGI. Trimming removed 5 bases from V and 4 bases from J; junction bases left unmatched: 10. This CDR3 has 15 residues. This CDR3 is CASSAPGTASYGYTF. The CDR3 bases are TGTGCCAGCAGTGCCCCCGGGACAGCTTCCTATGGCTACACCTTC.

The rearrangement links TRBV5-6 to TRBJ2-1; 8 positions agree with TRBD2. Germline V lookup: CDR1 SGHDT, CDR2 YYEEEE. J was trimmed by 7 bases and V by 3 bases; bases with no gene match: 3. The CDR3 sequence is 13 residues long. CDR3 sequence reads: CASSWGLENEQFF. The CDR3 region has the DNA TGTGCCAGCAGCTGGGGACTAGAGAATGAGCAGTTCTTC.

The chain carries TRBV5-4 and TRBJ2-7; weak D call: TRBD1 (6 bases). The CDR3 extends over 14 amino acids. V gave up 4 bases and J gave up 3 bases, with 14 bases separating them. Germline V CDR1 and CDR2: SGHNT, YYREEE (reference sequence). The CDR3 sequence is CASSRGQKDYEQYF. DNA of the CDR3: TGTGCCAGCAGCCGCGGACAGAAAGACTACGAGCAGTACTTC. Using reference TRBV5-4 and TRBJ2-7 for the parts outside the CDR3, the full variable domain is ETGVTQSPTHLIKTRGQQVTLRCSSQSGHNTVSWYQQALGQGPQFIFQYYREEENGRGNFPPRFSGLQFPNYSSELNVNALELDDSALYLCASSRGQKDYEQYFGPGTRLTVT.

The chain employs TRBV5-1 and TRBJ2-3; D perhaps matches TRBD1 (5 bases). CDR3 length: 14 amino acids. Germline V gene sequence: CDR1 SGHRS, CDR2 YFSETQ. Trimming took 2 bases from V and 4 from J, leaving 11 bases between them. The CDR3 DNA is TGCGCCAGCAGCTTACAACAGGATCCAGATACGCAGTATTTT. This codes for CASSLQQDPDTQYF.